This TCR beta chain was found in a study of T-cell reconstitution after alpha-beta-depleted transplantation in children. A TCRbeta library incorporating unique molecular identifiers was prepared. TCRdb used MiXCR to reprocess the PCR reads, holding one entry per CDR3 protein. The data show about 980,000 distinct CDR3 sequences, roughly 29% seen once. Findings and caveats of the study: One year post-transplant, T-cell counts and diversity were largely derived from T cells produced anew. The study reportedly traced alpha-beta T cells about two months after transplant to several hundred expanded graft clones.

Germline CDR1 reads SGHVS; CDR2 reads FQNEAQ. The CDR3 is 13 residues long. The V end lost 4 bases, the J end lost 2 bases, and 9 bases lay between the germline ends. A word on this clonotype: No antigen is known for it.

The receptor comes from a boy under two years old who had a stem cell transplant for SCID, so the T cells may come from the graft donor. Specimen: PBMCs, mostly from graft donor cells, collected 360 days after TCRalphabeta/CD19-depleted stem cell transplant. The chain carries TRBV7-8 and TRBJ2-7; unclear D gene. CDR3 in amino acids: CASSSDGAYEQYF. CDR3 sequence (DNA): TGTGCCAGCAGCTCCGACGGCGCCTACGAGCAGTACTTC.